Described below is a single T cell receptor beta chain sequence and its context. Antigen specificity is unknown. Trimming removed 10 bases at V and 10 bases at J, with 16 bases between. Germline V gene sequence: CDR1 MDHEN, CDR2 SYDVKM. The CDR3 has 12 residues. This record belongs to a study of cytomegalovirus exposure and HLA in healthy donors. Broader study findings: The study flagged about 160 TCR beta chains as cytomegalovirus-associated. Under in vitro conditions, a few CMV-associated chains were confirmed as specific for CMV antigens. The classifier reportedly diagnosed cytomegalovirus status with high specificity and sensitivity.

The donors were part of the roughly 120-subject validation cohort, which stood apart from the roughly 680-subject first cohort. The table came from immunoSEQ multiplex PCR; TCRdb's copy has only in-frame clones and leaves some out. This table holds 110,000 to 150,000 clones, approximately 94% found once. Source material: PBMCs. The sequence was obtained from a man between 18 and 35 years old in good health and CMV-seropositive. The chain links TRBV28 to TRBJ1-4; tentative D call: TRBD1 (6 bases). The CDR3 DNA follows: TGTGCCATCGGGGGGCGGAGGGGAAAACTGTTTTTT. Amino acid sequence: CAIGGRRGKLFF. The variable domain in full, with the rest retrieved from reference TRBV28 and TRBJ1-4, is DVKVTQSSRYLVKRTGEKVFLECVQDMDHENMFWYRQDPGLGLRLIYFSYDVKMKEKGDIPEGYSVSREKKERFSLILESASTNQTSMYLCAIGGRRGKLFFGSGTQLSVL.